These 13 T cell receptor beta chains were sequenced from one sample in a study of cytomegalovirus exposure and HLA in healthy donors. The assay was immunoSEQ multiplex PCR, and TCRdb's table has in-frame clones only and misses some. Here the sample spans 150,000 to 200,000 clones, around 84% being singletons. The specimen sequenced was PBMCs. Receptor source: a woman aged 30 to 39 in good health and CMV-seropositive.

The chain links TRBV11-1 to TRBJ1-2; D is undetermined. CDR1 and CDR2 (germline): SGHAT, FQDESV (reference sequence). The CDR3 runs 16 residues. The V end was cut by 4 bases, the J end by 4 bases, with 19 bases between. CDR3 coding DNA: TGTGCCAGCAGCTCCTCGGAGAGCGAGCGAACCTATGGCTACACCTTC. It codes for CASSSSESERTYGYTF.

The chain joins TRBV9 to TRBJ2-2, with D perhaps TRBD1 (6 bases). The V end was cut by 2 bases, the J end by 1 base, with 6 bases between. This CDR3 has 14 amino acids. Germline CDR1 and CDR2: SGDLS and YYNGEE. DNA of the CDR3: TGTGCCAGCAGCGTGGGACAGAACACCGGGGAGCTGTTTTTT. Its translation: CASSVGQNTGELFF.

This clone was seen only once. The chain uses TRBV5-1 and TRBJ1-4; maybe TRBD1 (5 bases). CDR3 length: 14 amino acids. The germline gives CDR1 SGHRS, CDR2 YFSETQ. V dropped 5 bases and J dropped 4 bases, with 12 bases sitting between them. The CDR3 loop is CASRSQGLNEKLFF. CDR3 DNA sequence: TGCGCCAGCAGATCCCAGGGTCTTAATGAAAAACTGTTTTTT.

The V call is TRBV18, the J call TRBJ1-1; 7 bases align to TRBD1. This CDR3 has 15 residues. J lost 4 bases, V lost 2 bases, and 7 bases had no gene match. The germline CDR1 and CDR2 sequences are KGHSH and LQKENI. For the CDR3, the DNA is TGTGCCAGCTCACCAAACCGACAGGGAGGCACTGAAGCTTTCTTT. The encoded protein is CASSPNRQGGTEAFF.

This chain uses TRBV7-8 with TRBJ2-5; 8 nucleotides match TRBD2. Germline V gene lookup returns CDR1 SGHVS and CDR2 FQNEAQ. Trimming at V came to 5 bases and at J to 1 base, leaving 12 bases not matched to a gene. There are 17 residues in the CDR3. The CDR3 coding sequence is TGTGCCAGCAGCCCAGGGAGGAACCTAGCGGGCCAAGAGACCCAGTACTTC. This codes for CASSPGRNLAGQETQYF. Variable domain in full (rest from reference TRBV7-8 and TRBJ2-5): GAGVSQSPRYKVAKRGQDVALRCDPISGHVSLFWYQQALGQGPEFLTYFQNEAQLDKSGLPSDRFFAERPEGSVSTLKIQRTQQEDSAVYLCASSPGRNLAGQETQYFGPGTRLLVL.

The chain carries TRBV29-1 and TRBJ2-7; D possibly corresponds to TRBD1 (6 bases). Germline assignment: CDR1 SQVTM and CDR2 ANQGSEA. The V gene lost 8 bases and the J gene lost 2 bases, with 25 bases spanning the gap. The CDR3 spans 16 residues. The chain's CDR3 is CSPPRRSRGVPYEQYF. The CDR3 DNA sequence: TGCAGCCCCCCGCGGAGATCCAGGGGTGTTCCCTACGAGCAGTACTTC.

This chain connects TRBV6-6 to TRBJ2-1; 7 bases fit TRBD2. This CDR3 has 13 residues. V lost 6 bases and J lost 8; bases outside the gene matches: 7. CDR1 and CDR2 from the germline V gene are MNHNY and SVGAGI (reference sequence). CDR3 sequence reads: CASRRGSVDEQFF. CDR3 sequence (DNA): TGTGCCAGCAGACGCGGGAGTGTGGATGAGCAGTTCTTC.

The gene calls are TRBV28 and TRBJ2-5; no firm D call. V lost 5 bases and J 9 bases, leaving 16 bases between the germline ends. CDR1 is MDHEN, CDR2 SYDVKM, per germline. The CDR3 contains 13 residues. CDR3: CASSPIVKSAQYF. CDR3 coding DNA: TGTGCCAGCAGTCCCATAGTAAAGTCGGCCCAGTACTTC.

The CDR3 spells CAWRAGGFNEQFF. The CDR3 DNA follows: TGTGCCTGGAGAGCGGGGGGCTTCAATGAGCAGTTCTTC. The chain is built from TRBV30 and TRBJ2-1; 9 positions agree with TRBD2. The J segment lost 6 bases and the V segment lost 3 bases, leaving 3 bases of the junction unmatched. Germline values: CDR1 GTSNPN, CDR2 SVGIG (reference sequence). The CDR3 runs to 13 residues.

This chain connects TRBV29-1 to TRBJ2-1, with 8 bases identical to TRBD2. Germline loops: CDR1 SQVTM, CDR2 ANQGSEA. CDR3 length: 11 amino acids. The V and J ends lost 7 bases and 11 bases, in that order; junction bases with no gene match: 7. The CDR3 DNA follows: TGCAGCGGGTCACTAGCGGAACAGCAGTTCTTC. This sequence encodes CSGSLAEQQFF.

The rearrangement joins TRBV6-1 to TRBJ1-3; no definite D call. The germline V gene encodes CDR1 MNHNS and CDR2 SASEGT. This CDR3 is 15 amino acids long. Between the trimmed V and J ends, which lost 3 bases and 0 bases, there was a span of 9 bases. The DNA of the CDR3 is TGTGCCAGCAGTGATTTTTCAGGCTCTGGAAACACCATATATTTT. Protein sequence: CASSDFSGSGNTIYF.

V and J are TRBV10-3 and TRBJ2-7; D uncertain. The germline V gene has CDR1 ENHRY and CDR2 SYGVKD. V lost 2 bases and J lost 1, with 15 bases in between. The CDR3 length is 16 residues. CDR3 nucleotides: TGTGCCATCAGTGAGCCGCGAATAAGCTTATCCTACGAGCAGTACTTC. Its protein is CAISEPRISLSYEQYF.

This sequence joins TRBV6-5 and TRBJ2-7; 11 nucleotides match TRBD1. With 4 bases clipped from V and 4 bases from J, the junction kept 6 bases outside the gene matches. CDR1 is MNHEY and CDR2 is SVGAGI in the germline V gene. CDR3 length equals 15 residues. Here the CDR3 reads CASSFPGQGAYEQYF. The CDR3 DNA reads as TGTGCCAGCAGTTTCCCCGGACAGGGGGCATACGAGCAGTACTTC.